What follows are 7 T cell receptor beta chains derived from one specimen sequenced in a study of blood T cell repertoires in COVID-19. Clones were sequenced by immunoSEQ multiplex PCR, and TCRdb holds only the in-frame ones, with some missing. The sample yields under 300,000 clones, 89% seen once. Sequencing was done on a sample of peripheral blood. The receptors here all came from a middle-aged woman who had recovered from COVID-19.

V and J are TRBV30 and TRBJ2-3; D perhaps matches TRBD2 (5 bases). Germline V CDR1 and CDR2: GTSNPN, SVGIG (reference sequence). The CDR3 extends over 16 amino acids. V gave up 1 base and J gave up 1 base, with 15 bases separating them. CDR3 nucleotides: TGTGCCTGGAGTGCACACCTTATGGGAGGCACAGATACGCAGTATTTT. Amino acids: CAWSAHLMGGTDTQYF.

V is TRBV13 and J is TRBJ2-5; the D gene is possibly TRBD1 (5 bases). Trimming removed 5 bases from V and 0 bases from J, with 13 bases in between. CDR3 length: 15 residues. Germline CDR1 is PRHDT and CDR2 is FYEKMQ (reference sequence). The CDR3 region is CASSDRRTYQETQYF. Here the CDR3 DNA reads TGTGCCAGCAGCGACAGACGGACGTACCAAGAGACCCAGTACTTC.

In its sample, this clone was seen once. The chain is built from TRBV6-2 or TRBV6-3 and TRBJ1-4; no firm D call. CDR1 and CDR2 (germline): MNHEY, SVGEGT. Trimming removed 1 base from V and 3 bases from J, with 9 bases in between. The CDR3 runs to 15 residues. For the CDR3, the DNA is TGTGCCAGCAGTTACTGGCGGGGAGCTAATGAAAAACTGTTTTTT. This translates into CASSYWRGANEKLFF.

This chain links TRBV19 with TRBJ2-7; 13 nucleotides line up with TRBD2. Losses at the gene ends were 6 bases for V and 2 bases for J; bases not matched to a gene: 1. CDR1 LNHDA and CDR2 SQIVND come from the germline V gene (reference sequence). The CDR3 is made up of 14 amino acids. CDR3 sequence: CASSGTSGAYEQYF. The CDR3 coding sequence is TGTGCCAGTAGCGGGACTAGCGGGGCCTACGAGCAGTACTTC. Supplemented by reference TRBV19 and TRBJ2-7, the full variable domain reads DGGITQSPKYLFRKEGQNVTLSCEQNLNHDAMYWYRQDPGQGLRLIYYSQIVNDFQKGDIAEGYSVSREKKESFPLTVTSAQKNPTAFYLCASSGTSGAYEQYFGPGTRLTVT.

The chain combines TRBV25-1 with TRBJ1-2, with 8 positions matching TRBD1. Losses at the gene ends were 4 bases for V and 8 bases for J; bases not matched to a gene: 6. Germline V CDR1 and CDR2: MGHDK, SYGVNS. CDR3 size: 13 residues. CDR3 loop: CASSGTGFHGYTF. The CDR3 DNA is TGTGCCAGCAGTGGGACAGGGTTCCACGGCTACACCTTC.

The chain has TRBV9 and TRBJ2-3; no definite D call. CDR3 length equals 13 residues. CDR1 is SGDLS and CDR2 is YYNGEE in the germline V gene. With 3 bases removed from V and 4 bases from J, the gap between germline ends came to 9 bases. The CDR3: CASSAIAADTQYF. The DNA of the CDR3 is TGTGCCAGCAGCGCTATAGCTGCAGATACGCAGTATTTT.

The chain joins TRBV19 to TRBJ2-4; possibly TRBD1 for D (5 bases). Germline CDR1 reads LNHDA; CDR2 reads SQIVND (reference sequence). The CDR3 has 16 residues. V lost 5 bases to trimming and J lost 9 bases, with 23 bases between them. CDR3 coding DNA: TGTGCCAGTAGTTTGAGTGTGTTAGGGGATAGATCCATTCAGTACTTC. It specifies CASSLSVLGDRSIQYF.